Listed here are 22 T cell receptor beta chains from one sample, sequenced in a study of graft-versus-host responses after intestinal transplantation. Only in-frame clones appear in the TCRdb table, and some are missing; sequencing was by immunoSEQ multiplex PCR. The table has about 88,000 clones, roughly nine tenths seen once. No cognate antigen is known for these TCRs. Material: unstimulated CD4+ T cells sorted from spleen or lymph node cells, obtained before intestinal transplant. The source of these receptors is a human donor who received an intestinal transplant.

CDR3 protein: CASSFKPQGTSGGRVPQYF. CDR3 bases: TGTGCCAGCAGTTTTAAACCCCAAGGGACTAGCGGGGGGCGGGTACCCCAGTACTTC. The rearrangement joins TRBV27 to TRBJ2-5; TRBD2 matches at 15 bases. CDR1 and CDR2 from the germline V gene are MNHEY and SMNVEV (reference sequence). J lost 9 bases, V lost 3 bases, and 17 bases had no gene match. The CDR3 loop spans 19 amino acids.

V and J are TRBV10-2 and TRBJ1-6, with 7 bases lining up with TRBD1. Germline CDR1 reads WSHSY; CDR2 reads SAAADI. With 7 bases clipped from V and 5 bases from J, the junction kept 11 bases outside the gene matches. The CDR3 is 16 amino acids. The CDR3: CASKRQGRKDNSPLHF. The CDR3 DNA sequence: TGCGCCAGCAAAAGACAGGGTCGGAAGGATAATTCACCCCTCCACTTT.

CDR3 region: CASSLGQGATNYGYTF. Written as DNA, the CDR3 is TGTGCCAGCAGCTTGGGACAGGGGGCGACTAACTATGGCTACACCTTC. The chain uses TRBV11-2 and TRBJ1-2; 12 bases fit TRBD1. Trimming took 3 bases from V and 0 from J; bases not matched to a gene: 2. This CDR3 contains 16 residues. The germline gives CDR1 SGHAT, CDR2 FQNNGV.

The rearrangement joins TRBV19 to TRBJ1-4, with TRBD1 matching 9 bases. This CDR3 has 17 amino acids. The V gene end was trimmed by 3 bases and the J gene end by 8 bases; junction bases not matched to a gene: 13. Germline values: CDR1 LNHDA, CDR2 SQIVND (reference sequence). The CDR3 here is CASSIHPAGQGYEKLFF. CDR3 nucleotides: TGTGCCAGTAGTATCCATCCCGCGGGACAGGGCTACGAAAAACTGTTTTTT.

The chain uses TRBV9 and TRBJ2-2; D is unresolved. Per germline, CDR1 SGDLS and CDR2 YYNGEE. The V gene lost 4 bases and the J gene lost 2 bases, with 12 bases spanning the gap. The CDR3 length is 15 residues. CDR3 amino acids: CASSLGDINTGELFF. Written as DNA, the CDR3 is TGTGCCAGCAGCCTAGGAGACATTAACACCGGGGAGCTGTTTTTT.

In its sample, this clone was seen a few times. The chain carries TRBV6-5 and TRBJ1-6, with D unclear. This CDR3 region has 12 residues. The ends were cut back, 10 bases at V and 9 bases at J, with 13 bases in the middle. In germline, CDR1 is MNHEY, CDR2 SVGAGI. Written as DNA, the CDR3 is TGTGCCACCCGCGGCCTGGGTTCACCCCTCCACTTT. Amino acids: CATRGLGSPLHF.

The V gene is TRBV27, the J gene TRBJ2-1; TRBD2 agrees at 11 bases. The V gene end was trimmed by 3 bases and the J gene end by 8 bases; junction bases not matched to a gene: 6. Germline V CDR1 and CDR2: MNHEY, SMNVEV (reference sequence). The length of the CDR3 is 15 residues. The CDR3, as DNA: TGTGCCAGCAGTTTCTGGCTAGCGGGGGGCCATGAGCAGTTCTTC. It translates to CASSFWLAGGHEQFF.

The gene calls are TRBV5-1 and TRBJ2-7; D might be TRBD2 (5 bases). The CDR3 is 13 residues long. V lost 7 bases and J 5 bases, leaving 16 bases between the germline ends. The germline CDR1 and CDR2 sequences are SGHRS and YFSETQ. The CDR3 protein is CASSRAEFDEQYF. DNA of the CDR3: TGCGCCAGCTCGAGGGCAGAGTTCGACGAGCAGTACTTC.

V and J are TRBV2 and TRBJ2-1; 7 nucleotides match TRBD2. From germline, CDR1 is SNHLY and CDR2 FYNNEI. V lost 8 bases to trimming and J lost 4 bases; unmatched junction nucleotides: 8. The CDR3 loop spans 14 amino acids. This CDR3 is CASSRAGVYNEQFF. CDR3 nucleotide sequence: TGTGCCAGCTCAAGGGCGGGGGTTTACAATGAGCAGTTCTTC.

The chain employs TRBV28 and TRBJ2-5, with a possible D match to TRBD2 (6 bases). Germline V gene lookup returns CDR1 MDHEN and CDR2 SYDVKM. V dropped 3 bases and J dropped 2 bases, with 7 bases sitting between them. The CDR3 runs to 13 residues. CDR3 sequence: CASSLGGQETQYF. CDR3 sequence (DNA): TGTGCCAGCAGTTTGGGGGGACAAGAGACCCAGTACTTC. Filled out from reference TRBV28 and TRBJ2-5, the complete variable domain reads DVKVTQSSRYLVKRTGEKVFLECVQDMDHENMFWYRQDPGLGLRLIYFSYDVKMKEKGDIPEGYSVSREKKERFSLILESASTNQTSMYLCASSLGGQETQYFGPGTRLLVL.

The rearrangement links TRBV2 to TRBJ1-2; D unresolved. Trimming stripped 3 bases from V and 4 bases from J, with 15 bases between. The CDR3 is 15 amino acids. Germline V CDR1 and CDR2: SNHLY, FYNNEI. The CDR3 DNA is TGTGCCAGCAGTGATACGGGGAGCTGGGGCTATGGCTACACCTTC. Protein product: CASSDTGSWGYGYTF.

The V gene is TRBV4-1, the J gene TRBJ1-4; D is uncertain. Trimming shortened V by 4 bases and J by 4 bases, and 16 bases separated the two germline ends. Germline CDR1 is MGHRA and CDR2 is YSYEKL. CDR3 length: 16 amino acids. The DNA for the CDR3 is TGCGCCAGCAGCCCAGGCCGGAGGCGCGGTAATGAAAAACTGTTTTTT. It codes for CASSPGRRRGNEKLFF.

The rearrangement joins TRBV2 to TRBJ1-3; D not certain. V dropped 4 bases and J dropped 2 bases, with 12 bases sitting between them. Germline V lookup: CDR1 SNHLY, CDR2 FYNNEI. This CDR3 has 15 residues. The DNA for the CDR3 is TGTGCCAGCAGTGGGGAGAAGGGAACTGGAAACACCATATATTTT. This encodes CASSGEKGTGNTIYF.

The chain is built from TRBV6-1 and TRBJ1-4; D is possibly TRBD1 (6 bases). In germline, CDR1 is MNHNS, CDR2 SASEGT. Trimming took off 4 bases at V and 7 bases at J, with 16 bases between the two ends. The CDR3 is 15 residues long. The CDR3 spells CASSGYRVEIEKLFF. CDR3 coding DNA: TGTGCCAGCAGTGGGTACAGGGTGGAAATTGAAAAACTGTTTTTT.

The chain recombines TRBV2 with TRBJ2-7, with TRBD1 matching 10 bases. This CDR3 contains 13 residues. The V gene's germline CDR1 is SNHLY and CDR2 FYNNEI. After removal of 11 bases from V and 1 base from J, the junction contained 5 bases not matched to a gene. The CDR3 here is CARGQGPSYEQYF. The CDR3 DNA reads TGTGCCCGGGGACAGGGGCCTTCCTACGAGCAGTACTTC.

The gene calls are TRBV15 and TRBJ1-2, with 9 bases lining up with TRBD1. The CDR3 length is 16 residues. V lost 2 bases and J lost 4; bases outside the gene matches: 8. Germline assignment: CDR1 LNHNV and CDR2 YYDKDF (reference sequence). The CDR3, as DNA: TGTGCCACCAGCAGAACGGGGGGACAGGGTCCCTATGGCTACACCTTC. Residues: CATSRTGGQGPYGYTF.

J is TRBJ2-1 and V is TRBV5-6; 7 bases agree with TRBD1. The CDR3 sequence is 15 residues long. V gave up 0 bases and J gave up 5 bases; unmatched junction bases: 5. Germline values: CDR1 SGHDT, CDR2 YYEEEE. The CDR3 sequence is CASSLAPGQNNEQFF. The CDR3 DNA sequence: TGTGCCAGCAGCTTGGCCCCGGGACAGAACAATGAGCAGTTCTTC.

This chain connects TRBV20-1 to TRBJ1-2, with D unresolved. V was pared by 4 bases and J by 8 bases, with 11 bases between. Germline values: CDR1 DFQATT, CDR2 SNEGSKA (reference sequence). This CDR3 is 11 amino acids long. CDR3 in DNA: TGCAGTGCTATCGGGGATCACGGCTACACCTTC. It translates to CSAIGDHGYTF.

CDR3 coding DNA: TGTGCCAGCATACGTCAGGGTTTTCTCCCTGTGACGCAGTATTTT. This encodes CASIRQGFLPVTQYF. The rearrangement uses TRBV6-5 and TRBJ2-3; a weak D match, TRBD1 (5 bases). V was clipped by 7 bases and J by 9 bases, with 23 bases between them. Per germline, CDR1 MNHEY and CDR2 SVGAGI. The CDR3 length is 15 residues.

V gene TRBV28 combines with J gene TRBJ1-2; no clear D gene. The CDR3 is made up of 13 amino acids. CDR1 MDHEN and CDR2 SYDVKM come from the germline V gene. Between the trimmed V and J ends, which lost 8 bases and 0 bases, there was a span of 10 bases. The CDR3 DNA follows: TGTGCCAGCGGCAGAACCCCTAACTATGGCTACACCTTC. Amino acids: CASGRTPNYGYTF.

V is TRBV10-2 and J is TRBJ2-5; 9 bases fit TRBD2. Germline lookup yields CDR1 WSHSY and CDR2 SAAADI. The V and J ends lost 5 bases and 7 bases, in that order; junction bases with no gene match: 5. The CDR3 is 13 amino acids. CDR3 DNA: TGCGCCAGCAGTTCTAGCGGGGAAGGGACCCAGTACTTC. Encoded protein: CASSSSGEGTQYF.

The CDR3 is CASSSPYYEQYF. The CDR3 DNA is TGTGCCAGCAGCTCGCCCTACTACGAGCAGTACTTC. This chain uses TRBV5-5 with TRBJ2-7, with unresolved D. The germline gives CDR1 SGHKS, CDR2 YYEKEE (reference sequence). This CDR3 is built from 12 residues. The ends were cut back, 3 bases at V and 3 bases at J, with 7 bases in the middle.